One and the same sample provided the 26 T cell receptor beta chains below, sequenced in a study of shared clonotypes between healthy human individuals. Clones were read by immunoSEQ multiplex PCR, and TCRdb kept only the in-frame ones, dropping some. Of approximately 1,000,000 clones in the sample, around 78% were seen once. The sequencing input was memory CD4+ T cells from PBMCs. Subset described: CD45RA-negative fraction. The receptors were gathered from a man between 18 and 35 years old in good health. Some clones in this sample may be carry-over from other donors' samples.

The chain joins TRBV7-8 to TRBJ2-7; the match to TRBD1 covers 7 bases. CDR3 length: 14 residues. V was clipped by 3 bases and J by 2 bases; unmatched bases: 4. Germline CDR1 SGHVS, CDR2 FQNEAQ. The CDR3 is CASSFGDRAYEQYF. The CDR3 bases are TGTGCCAGCAGCTTTGGGGACAGAGCCTACGAGCAGTACTTC.

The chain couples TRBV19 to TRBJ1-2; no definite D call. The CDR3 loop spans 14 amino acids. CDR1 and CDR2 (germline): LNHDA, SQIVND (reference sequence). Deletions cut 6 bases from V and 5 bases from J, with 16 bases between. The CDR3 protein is CASSPVGGNYGYTF. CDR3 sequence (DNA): TGTGCCAGTAGCCCGGTGGGCGGAAATTATGGCTACACCTTC.

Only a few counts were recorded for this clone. The CDR3 loop reads CASSAPPGTGGINSPLHF. CDR3 nucleotide sequence: TGTGCCAGCAGTGCACCTCCCGGGACAGGGGGCATTAATTCACCCCTCCACTTT. The genes are TRBV25-1 and TRBJ1-6, with 12 bases matching TRBD1. This CDR3 is built from 18 residues. Germline V lookup: CDR1 MGHDK, CDR2 SYGVNS. V lost 4 bases, J lost 6 bases, and 10 bases stayed unmatched.

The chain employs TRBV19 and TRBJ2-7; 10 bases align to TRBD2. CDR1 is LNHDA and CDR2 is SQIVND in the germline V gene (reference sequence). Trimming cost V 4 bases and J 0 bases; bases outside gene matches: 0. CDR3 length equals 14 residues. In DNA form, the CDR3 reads TGTGCCAGTAGTAGACTAGCGGGCTCCTACGAGCAGTACTTC. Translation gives CASSRLAGSYEQYF.

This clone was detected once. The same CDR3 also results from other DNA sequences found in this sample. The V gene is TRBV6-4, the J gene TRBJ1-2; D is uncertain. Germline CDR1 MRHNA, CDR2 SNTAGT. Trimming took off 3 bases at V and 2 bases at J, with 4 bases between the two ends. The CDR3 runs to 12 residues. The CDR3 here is CASSDRNYGYTF. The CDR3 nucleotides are TGTGCCAGCAGTGATAGGAACTATGGCTACACCTTC.

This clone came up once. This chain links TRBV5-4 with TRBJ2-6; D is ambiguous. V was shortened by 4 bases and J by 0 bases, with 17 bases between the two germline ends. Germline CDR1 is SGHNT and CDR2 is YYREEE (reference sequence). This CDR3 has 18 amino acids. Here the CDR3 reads CASSPGPFSPSGANVLTF. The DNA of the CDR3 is TGTGCCAGCAGCCCGGGCCCTTTCTCCCCCTCTGGGGCCAACGTCCTGACTTTC.

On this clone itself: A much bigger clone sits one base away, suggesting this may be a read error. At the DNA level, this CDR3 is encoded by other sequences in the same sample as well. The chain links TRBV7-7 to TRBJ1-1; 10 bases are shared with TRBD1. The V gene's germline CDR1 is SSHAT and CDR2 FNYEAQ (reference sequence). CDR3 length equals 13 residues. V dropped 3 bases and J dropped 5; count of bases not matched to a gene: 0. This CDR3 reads CASSLDRGTEAFF. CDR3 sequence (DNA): TGTGCCAGCAGCTTGGACAGGGGGACTGAAGCTTTCTTT.

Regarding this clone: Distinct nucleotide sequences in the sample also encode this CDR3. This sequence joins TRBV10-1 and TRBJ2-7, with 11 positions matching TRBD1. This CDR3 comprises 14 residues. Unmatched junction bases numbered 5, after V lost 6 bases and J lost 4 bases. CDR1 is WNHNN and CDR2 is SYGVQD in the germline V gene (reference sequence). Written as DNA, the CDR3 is TGCGCCAGCAGCGCCGGGACAGGGGGATACGAGCAGTACTTC. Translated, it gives CASSAGTGGYEQYF.

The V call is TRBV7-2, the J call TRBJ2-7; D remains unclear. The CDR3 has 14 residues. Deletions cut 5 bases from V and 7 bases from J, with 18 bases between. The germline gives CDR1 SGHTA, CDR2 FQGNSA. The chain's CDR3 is CASSPRLTSPEQYF. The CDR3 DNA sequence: TGTGCCAGCAGCCCCCGACTTACCAGCCCGGAGCAGTACTTC.

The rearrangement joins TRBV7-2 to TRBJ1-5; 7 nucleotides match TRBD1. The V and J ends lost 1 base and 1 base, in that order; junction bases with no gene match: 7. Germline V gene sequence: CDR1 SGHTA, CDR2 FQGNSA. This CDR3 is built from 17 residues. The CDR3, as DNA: TGTGCCAGCAGCTTAGGCCGCGGGACAGCAAGCAATCAGCCCCAGCATTTT. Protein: CASSLGRGTASNQPQHF.

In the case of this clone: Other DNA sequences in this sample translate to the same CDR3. CDR3 in amino acids: CASRAYNEQFF. The CDR3 nucleotides are TGTGCCAGCAGGGCTTACAATGAGCAGTTCTTC. The chain has TRBV2 and TRBJ2-1, with D hard to call. Trimming removed 6 bases from V and 4 bases from J, with 4 bases in between. The CDR3 totals 11 residues. Germline CDR1 and CDR2: SNHLY and FYNNEI.

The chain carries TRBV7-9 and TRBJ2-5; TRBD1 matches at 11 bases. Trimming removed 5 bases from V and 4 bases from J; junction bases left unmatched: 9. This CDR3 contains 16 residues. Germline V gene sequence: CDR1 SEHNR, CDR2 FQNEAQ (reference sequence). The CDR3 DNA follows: TGTGCCAGCAGCACACCTTGGGGACAGGGGGGAGAGACCCAGTACTTC. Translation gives CASSTPWGQGGETQYF.

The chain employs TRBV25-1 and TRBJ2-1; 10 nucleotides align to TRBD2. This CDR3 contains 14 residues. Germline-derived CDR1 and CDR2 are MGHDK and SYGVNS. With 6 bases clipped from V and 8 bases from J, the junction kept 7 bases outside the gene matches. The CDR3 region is CASSQGLATDEQFF. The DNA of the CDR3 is TGTGCCAGCAGCCAGGGACTAGCGACCGATGAGCAGTTCTTC.

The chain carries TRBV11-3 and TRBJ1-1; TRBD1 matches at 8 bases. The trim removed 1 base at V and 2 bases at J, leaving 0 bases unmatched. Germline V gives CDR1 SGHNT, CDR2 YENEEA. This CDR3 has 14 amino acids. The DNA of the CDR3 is TGTGCCAGCAGCTTAGCAGGGGGCAACACTGAAGCTTTCTTT. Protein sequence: CASSLAGGNTEAFF.

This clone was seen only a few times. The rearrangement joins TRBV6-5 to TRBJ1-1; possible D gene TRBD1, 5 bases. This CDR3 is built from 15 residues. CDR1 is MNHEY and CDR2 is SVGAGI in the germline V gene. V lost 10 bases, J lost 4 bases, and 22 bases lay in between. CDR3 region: CATIRGIQFGTEAFF. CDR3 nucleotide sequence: TGTGCCACCATTCGGGGGATACAGTTCGGCACTGAAGCTTTCTTT.

For the CDR3, the DNA is TGTGCCAGCAGCTTAGGGGCAGGGGGCCGGACTGAAGCTTTCTTT. This sequence encodes CASSLGAGGRTEAFF. V and J are TRBV7-2 and TRBJ1-1, with TRBD1 matching over 8 bases. The germline gives CDR1 SGHTA, CDR2 FQGNSA. Trimming removed 1 base from V and 5 bases from J; junction bases left unmatched: 6. CDR3 size: 15 residues.

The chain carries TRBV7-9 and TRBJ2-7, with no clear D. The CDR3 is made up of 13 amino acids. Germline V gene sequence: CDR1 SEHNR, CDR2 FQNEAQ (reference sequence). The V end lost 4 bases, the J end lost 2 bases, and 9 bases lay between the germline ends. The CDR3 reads CASSSLGTYEQYF. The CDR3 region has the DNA TGTGCCAGCAGCTCCCTAGGAACCTACGAGCAGTACTTC.

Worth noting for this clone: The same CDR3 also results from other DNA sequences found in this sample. In DNA form, the CDR3 reads TGCGCCAGCAGCTTGGCGTCCGGGACTAGCGGGAGCTCCTACAATGAGCAGTTCTTC. It encodes CASSLASGTSGSSYNEQFF. The rearrangement links TRBV5-1 to TRBJ2-1; 14 nucleotides match TRBD2. The J segment lost 0 bases and the V segment lost 0 bases, leaving 5 bases of the junction unmatched. Germline V gene sequence: CDR1 SGHRS, CDR2 YFSETQ. The CDR3 spans 19 residues.

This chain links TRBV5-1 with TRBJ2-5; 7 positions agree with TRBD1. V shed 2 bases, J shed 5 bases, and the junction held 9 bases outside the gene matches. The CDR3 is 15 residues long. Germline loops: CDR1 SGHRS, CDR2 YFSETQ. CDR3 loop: CASSFGRGRLETQYF. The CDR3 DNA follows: TGCGCCAGCAGCTTTGGTAGGGGGCGGTTGGAGACCCAGTACTTC.

CDR3 residues: CASTSSGSFPFGQYF. CDR3 sequence (DNA): TGTGCCAGCACCTCTAGCGGGAGCTTCCCTTTTGGGCAGTACTTC. The genes are TRBV28 and TRBJ2-7; TRBD2 matches 10 bases. There are 15 residues in the CDR3. Germline V gene data show CDR1 as MDHEN and CDR2 as SYDVKM. V was clipped by 7 bases and J by 9 bases; unmatched bases: 15.

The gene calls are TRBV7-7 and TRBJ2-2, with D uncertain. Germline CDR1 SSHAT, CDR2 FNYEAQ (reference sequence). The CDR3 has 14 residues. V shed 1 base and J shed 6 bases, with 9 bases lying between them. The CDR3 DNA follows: TGTGCCAGCAGCTTAGACGCCGGCGCCGGGGAGCTGTTTTTT. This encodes CASSLDAGAGELFF.

CDR3 sequence (DNA): TGTGCCTGGCAGAAGGACGCCGGGACAGGTTTCAATGAGCAGTTCTTC. Protein sequence: CAWQKDAGTGFNEQFF. The gene calls are TRBV30 and TRBJ2-1; 8 positions match TRBD1. CDR3 length: 16 residues. With V trimmed by 5 bases and J by 6 bases, 15 bases remained unmatched. CDR1 is GTSNPN, CDR2 SVGIG, per germline (reference sequence).

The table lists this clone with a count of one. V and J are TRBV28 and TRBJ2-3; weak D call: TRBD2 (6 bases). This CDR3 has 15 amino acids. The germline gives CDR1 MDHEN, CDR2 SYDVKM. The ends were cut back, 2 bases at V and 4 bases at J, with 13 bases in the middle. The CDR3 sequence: CASSLVSGRPDTQYF. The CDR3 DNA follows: TGTGCCAGCAGTTTAGTTTCCGGGAGACCAGATACGCAGTATTTT. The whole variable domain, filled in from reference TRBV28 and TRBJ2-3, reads DVKVTQSSRYLVKRTGEKVFLECVQDMDHENMFWYRQDPGLGLRLIYFSYDVKMKEKGDIPEGYSVSREKKERFSLILESASTNQTSMYLCASSLVSGRPDTQYFGPGTRLTVL.

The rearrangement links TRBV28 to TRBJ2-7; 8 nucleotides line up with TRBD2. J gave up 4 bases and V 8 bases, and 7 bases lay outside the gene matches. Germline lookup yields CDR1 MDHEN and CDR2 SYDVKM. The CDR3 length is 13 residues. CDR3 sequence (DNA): TGTGCCAGCGATACTAGCGGACGATACGAGCAGTACTTC. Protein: CASDTSGRYEQYF.

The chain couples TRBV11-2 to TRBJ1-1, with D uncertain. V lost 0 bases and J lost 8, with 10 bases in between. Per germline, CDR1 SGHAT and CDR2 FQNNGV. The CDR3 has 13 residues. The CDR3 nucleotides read TGTGCCAGCAGCTTAGATAGGGTTGCCGAAGCTTTCTTT. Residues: CASSLDRVAEAFF.

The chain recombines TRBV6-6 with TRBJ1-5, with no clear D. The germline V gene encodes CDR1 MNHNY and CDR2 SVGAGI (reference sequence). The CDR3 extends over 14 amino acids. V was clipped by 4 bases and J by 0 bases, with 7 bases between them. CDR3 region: CASSSEYSNQPQHF. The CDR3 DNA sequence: TGTGCCAGCAGTTCAGAGTATAGCAATCAGCCCCAGCATTTT.